These T cell receptor beta chains were read from a single sample in a study of T cells in pancreatic ductal adenocarcinoma. The data were produced by immunoSEQ multiplex PCR, yet TCRdb's version contains in-frame clones alone and is incomplete. The table includes about 9,400 clones, roughly 70% detected once. The sequenced material came from pancreatic tumor tissue. Receptors originate from a human donor with pancreatic ductal adenocarcinoma. Both conserved end residues are part of each CDR3. A D gene is named only where the DNA matches it firmly. Clone size appears in some rows only: once, few, many, or a class for an expanded clone.

J gene,D gene,clone size,V gene,CDR3 DNA,CDR3 protein
TRBJ1-5,-,once,TRBV28,TGTGCCAGCAGAGGAGGGAATAGCAATCAGCCCCAGCATTTT,CASRGGNSNQPQHF
TRBJ2-3,-,-,TRBV7-3,TGCGCCAGCAACTACGACGGATCCAAAAGGGCAGATACGCAGTATTTT,CASNYDGSKRADTQYF
TRBJ2-7,-,-,TRBV5-1,TGCGCCAGCAGCCAGAACCACTACTACGAGCAGTACTTC,CASSQNHYYEQYF
TRBJ2-2,-,-,TRBV5-5,TGTGCCAGCAGCCCAGCGAACACCGGGGAGCTGTTTTTT,CASSPANTGELFF
TRBJ1-5,-,-,TRBV9,TGTGCCAGCAGCGTAGCGGGGGGGCATCAGCCCCAGCATTTT,CASSVAGGHQPQHF
TRBJ2-7,-,-,TRBV5-1,TGCGCCAGCAGCGATGGGGGGACGGGGACTTACGAGCAGTACTTC,CASSDGGTGTYEQYF
TRBJ2-3,-,-,TRBV10-2,TGCGCCAGCAGTGACCCCGGGGGACAGAGCACAGATACGCAGTATTTT,CASSDPGGQSTDTQYF
TRBJ2-2,-,-,TRBV13,TGTGCCAGCAGCTCCGCGTGGACCGGGGAGCTGTTTTTT,CASSSAWTGELFF
TRBJ2-3,TRBD1,once,TRBV28,TGTGCCAGCAGTTCTGGGACAGGGGGCCGCACAGATACGCAGTATTTT,CASSSGTGGRTDTQYF
TRBJ2-7,-,-,TRBV6-5,TGTGCCAGCACCTCCGTGGGGGGCGAGCAGTACTTC,CASTSVGGEQYF
TRBJ2-5,-,-,TRBV19,TGTGCCAGTAGTACCCTGGGGGCGGAGACCCAGTACTTC,CASSTLGAETQYF
TRBJ2-2,-,few,TRBV7-3,TGTGCCAGCAGATCGGGCACCGGGGAGCTGTTTTTT,CASRSGTGELFF
TRBJ2-5,TRBD2,-,TRBV19,TGTGCCAGTAGTATAGCGGGGGGGCCTCGTGAGACCCAGTACTTC,CASSIAGGPRETQYF
TRBJ2-3,-,-,TRBV6-1,TGTGCCAGCAGTGAAGCGCTAGCGCGGGATACGCAGTATTTT,CASSEALARDTQYF
TRBJ2-3,-,-,TRBV28,TGTGCCAGCAGTTCTCCCTCGTCGAGGGTGGGGCAAGATACGCAGTATTTT,CASSSPSSRVGQDTQYF
TRBJ2-7,-,few,TRBV6-1,TGTGCCAGCCGATACAGGGGCGCGGGGTACGAGCAGTACTTC,CASRYRGAGYEQYF
TRBJ1-2,TRBD1,-,TRBV6-5,TGTGCCAGCAGAGACAGGGGGCGCCTCTATGGCTACACCTTC,CASRDRGRLYGYTF
TRBJ2-5,-,-,TRBV19,TGTGCCAGTAGTATGAGCATCCAAGAGACCCAGTACTTC,CASSMSIQETQYF
TRBJ2-3,TRBD1,few,TRBV5-1,TGCGCCAGCAGCTCTGGGACAGGCCCCTACACAGATACGCAGTATTTT,CASSSGTGPYTDTQYF
TRBJ2-7,TRBD1,few,TRBV27,TGTGCCAGCAGGGCCGGGACAGGGATCTACGAGCAGTACTTC,CASRAGTGIYEQYF
TRBJ2-4,TRBD2,-,TRBV5-1,TGCGCCAGCAGCTTAGGTGGCGGGGGGGCGGAAAACATTCAGTACTTC,CASSLGGGGAENIQYF
TRBJ2-1,-,few,TRBV4-2,TGTGCCAGCAGCCAAGAAGGGACTCGCAATGAGCAGTTCTTC,CASSQEGTRNEQFF
TRBJ1-5,TRBD1,-,TRBV30,TGTGCCTGGAGTGTAGGTCAGGGGGGAGGCAATCAGCCCCAGCATTTT,CAWSVGQGGGNQPQHF
TRBJ2-6,-,-,TRBV28,TGTGCCAGCAGTTTTATTGGAGGGGACGGGGCCAACGTCCTGACTTTC,CASSFIGGDGANVLTF
TRBJ1-1,-,-,TRBV4-1,TGCGCCAGCAGCCAAGGTGCCACTTTGAACACTGAAGCTTTCTTT,CASSQGATLNTEAFF
TRBJ2-3,-,-,TRBV10-2,TGCGCCAGCAGTGACAGAAGGGGGACAGATACGCAGTATTTT,CASSDRRGTDTQYF
TRBJ2-2,-,-,TRBV11-2,TGTGCCAGCACTAGGGTGGACACCGGGGAGCTGTTTTTT,CASTRVDTGELFF
TRBJ2-2,-,-,TRBV21-1,TGTGCCAGCAGCTCCAGCGGTGGGAGTTGCTCCGGGGAGCTGTTTTTT,CASSSSGGSCSGELFF
TRBJ2-7,-,-,TRBV5-1,TGCGCCAGCAGCTTGGACGTAGGGGGATCCTACGAGCAGTACTTC,CASSLDVGGSYEQYF
TRBJ1-6,-,once,TRBV6-5,TGTGCCAGCAGACTCTTGGACCGTGGGAATTCACCCCTCCACTTT,CASRLLDRGNSPLHF
TRBJ1-4,-,-,TRBV5-4,TGTGCCAGCAGCTTGGGGGGGCACGTTGAAAAACTGTTTTTT,CASSLGGHVEKLFF
TRBJ2-5,-,-,TRBV6-5,TGTGCCAGCAGTTACTCTACAGGGCTTGGGGAGACCCAGTACTTC,CASSYSTGLGETQYF
TRBJ2-6,-,few,TRBV14,TGTGCCAGCAGCCACGGCTTCTCTGGGGCCAACGTCCTGACTTTC,CASSHGFSGANVLTF
TRBJ1-2,TRBD1,-,TRBV5-5,TGTGCCAGCAGCTTGTTGGGGGGACCGGGACAGCTATCGGGGGGCTACACCTTC,CASSLLGGPGQLSGGYTF
TRBJ1-5,-,-,TRBV15,TGTGCCACCAGCAGAGGTACGGGTCAGCCCCAGCATTTT,CATSRGTGQPQHF
TRBJ1-1,-,-,TRBV25-1,TGTGCCAGCAGTGGGGACACCCAGGCTGAAGCTTTCTTT,CASSGDTQAEAFF
TRBJ1-3,-,few,TRBV7-9,TGTGCCATCACTTATGGAAACACCATATATTTT,CAITYGNTIYF
TRBJ1-1,TRBD1,-,TRBV4-2,TGTGCCAGCAGCCACCCTGGGGACAGGGAAGCTTTCTTT,CASSHPGDREAFF
TRBJ1-5,TRBD1,-,TRBV19,TGTGCCAGCCTACAGGGGGAGAGGGGTCAGCCCCAGCATTTT,CASLQGERGQPQHF
TRBJ1-1,TRBD1,-,TRBV5-1,TGCGCCAGCAGCTTGGGGGGGACAGCCCTGAACACTGAAGCTTTCTTT,CASSLGGTALNTEAFF
TRBJ2-1,-,once,TRBV27,TGTGCCAGCAGTCCCGTTGCGGGGGCATACAATGAGCAGTTCTTC,CASSPVAGAYNEQFF
TRBJ2-1,-,-,TRBV21-1,TGTGCCAGCAGCAAACGCCTCGGAGTAAGGGATTGGGCGTTCTTC,CASSKRLGVRDWAFF
TRBJ1-3,-,-,TRBV9,TGTGCCAGCAGCGTTGCCGGAAACACCATATATTTT,CASSVAGNTIYF
TRBJ2-5,TRBD1,-,TRBV5-4,TGTGCCAGCAGTTGGGACAGGGGAGGAGAGACCCAGTACTTC,CASSWDRGGETQYF
TRBJ2-7,-,-,TRBV4-1,TGCGCCAGCAGCCAAGACCCGGGGGTAGGCTACGAGCAGTACTTC,CASSQDPGVGYEQYF
TRBJ1-5,-,-,TRBV9,TGTGCCAGCAGCGTAGATGGCAGCAATCAGCCCCAGCATTTT,CASSVDGSNQPQHF
TRBJ2-7,TRBD2,-,TRBV27,TGTGCCAGCAGTTCCCTAGCGGGAGGCACGAGCTCCTACGAGCAGTACTTC,CASSSLAGGTSSYEQYF
TRBJ2-5,TRBD1,-,TRBV5-1,TGCGCCAGCTCCCCACTAACAGGGGGCGAGACCCAGTACTTC,CASSPLTGGETQYF
TRBJ2-1,TRBD2,medium-sized,TRBV4-1,TGCGCCAGCAGCCAAGCGGGACTAGCGGGCTACAATGAGCAGTTCTTC,CASSQAGLAGYNEQFF
TRBJ1-2,-,once,TRBV29-1,TGCAGCGTTGGAGGGGGACAAAACTATGGCTACACCTTC,CSVGGGQNYGYTF
TRBJ1-1,-,-,TRBV5-4,TGTGCCAGCAGCCCCTCGGCGAACACTGAAGCTTTCTTT,CASSPSANTEAFF
TRBJ2-3,-,-,TRBV6-1,TGTGCCAGCAGTACCGACCCCAGCGCAGATACGCAGTATTTT,CASSTDPSADTQYF
TRBJ2-7,TRBD1,-,TRBV18,TGTGCCAGCGAGCCGGGACAGGGCTACGAGCAGTACTTC,CASEPGQGYEQYF
TRBJ2-3,-,few,TRBV7-7,TGTGCTAGCAGCTCAGGCCTGACACACACAGATACGCAGTATTTT,CASSSGLTHTDTQYF
TRBJ1-2,-,-,TRBV27,TGTGCCAGCAGTTCCTCGGGAGGGAATGGCTACACCTTC,CASSSSGGNGYTF
TRBJ1-3,-,large,TRBV4-1,TGCGCCAGCAGCCAAGATCGGGGCTCTGGAAACACCATATATTTT,CASSQDRGSGNTIYF
TRBJ2-7,-,-,TRBV7-8,TGTGCCAGCAGCTTAGAGTCCGCAGGGAGCTCCTACGAGCAGTACTTC,CASSLESAGSSYEQYF
TRBJ1-2,-,few,TRBV21-1,TGTGCCAGCAACACAGGGGCAAATAGCTACACCTTC,CASNTGANSYTF